These T cell receptor beta chains were read from a single sample in a study of Ad26.COV2.S vaccination and SARS-CoV-2 variants. Clones were read by immunoSEQ multiplex PCR, and TCRdb kept only the in-frame ones, dropping some. This sample has 300,000 to 400,000 clones, with roughly 84% found just once. This specimen was peripheral blood, taken in a trial of Ad26.COV2.S vaccine versus placebo. The source of these receptors is a person aged 18-65 years who received the Ad26.COV2.S COVID-19 vaccine or a placebo. Each CDR3 is given with its conserved first and last residue. Expanded clones get a size class; other rows say once, few or many, or leave the size out.

j_call	v_call	clone_size	cdr3_aa
TRBJ2-2	TRBV7-2	NA	CASSVRGVANTGELFF
TRBJ1-1	TRBV18	NA	CASSPPTGSNTEAFF
TRBJ1-4	TRBV9	once	CASSVEAQGDEKLFF
TRBJ1-2	TRBV5-4	NA	CASSLLGQGARGYTF
TRBJ2-7	TRBV12-2	NA	CASRQSRRGGMGTYEQYF
TRBJ2-3	TRBV27	NA	CASSQDGGGLQLDTQYF
TRBJ1-1	TRBV3-1/TRBV3-2	NA	CASSQDSAGRTEAFF
TRBJ2-7	TRBV27	NA	CATGTGLYEQYF
TRBJ1-2	TRBV5-6	NA	CASSPGTGGWDYGYTF
TRBJ2-1	TRBV5-1	NA	CASSLSGGAYNEQFF
TRBJ2-5	TRBV19	NA	CASSTGTREETQYF
TRBJ2-5	TRBV7-2	NA	CASSSNGGYETQYF
TRBJ2-7	TRBV6-2/TRBV6-3	NA	CASSYATEYEQYF
TRBJ2-7	TRBV30	NA	CAWSVSQYEQYF
TRBJ1-2	TRBV7-9	many	CASSSVGQTRDGYTF
TRBJ1-2	TRBV6-5	NA	CASSYSSNRGYGGYTF
TRBJ2-1	TRBV5-6	NA	CASSLVLVNEQFF
TRBJ1-2	TRBV7-3	NA	CASSPEWGQGRGYTF
TRBJ2-7	TRBV12-3/TRBV12-4	NA	CASRGGWYEQYF
TRBJ2-7	TRBV5-1	NA	CASSLGLAGGWAYEQYF
TRBJ2-7	TRBV3-1/TRBV3-2	NA	CASSQQDYEQYF
TRBJ2-3	TRBV5-4	NA	CASSPRDRGNADTQYF
TRBJ1-5	TRBV24-1	NA	CATSVVRDRGSQPQHF
TRBJ2-5	TRBV12-5	NA	CASGWSGLAGGRETQYF
TRBJ1-2	TRBV4-1	NA	CASSQTTAVYGYTF
TRBJ1-2	TRBV30	NA	CACDRGRGYGYTF
TRBJ1-2	TRBV10-3	NA	CAISEVSGLYGYTF
TRBJ1-4	TRBV9	NA	CASSLQGATNEKLFF
TRBJ2-1	TRBV27	NA	CASSFRDSLYNEQFF
TRBJ1-2	TRBV30	NA	CAWSQYRGWYGYTF
TRBJ2-5	TRBV19	NA	CASSRGPPETQYF
TRBJ2-7	TRBV4-3	NA	CASSQSWSSYEQYF
TRBJ2-7	TRBV5-4	NA	CASSDGQGPNEQYF
TRBJ2-2	TRBV19	NA	CASSITRGPNTGELFF
TRBJ1-1	TRBV6-5	NA	CASSYEGRSDTEAFF
TRBJ1-1	TRBV7-2	few	CASSLTGANTEAFF
TRBJ1-2	TRBV28	NA	CASSRQGFYGYTF